Given below is one T cell receptor beta chain in context. The repertoire was sequenced with immunoSEQ multiplex PCR; TCRdb's copy has only in-frame clones and lacks some. The profile covers approximately 46,000 clones, with 89% appearing a single time and more than 0.6% taken by the ten largest. The time point: late/post reinfection, 12 to 24 weeks after detection. The sorted cells went straight to TCR sequencing with no prior in vitro expansion. People who inject drugs from Montreal's HEPCO study were the donors. At all three reinfection time points, viable CD3+ CD8+ CD45RO- cells from a couple of donors served as controls. The data originate from a study of memory CD8 T cells in hepatitis C reinfection. Whole-study context: Chronic HCV followed reinfection in a couple of donors who cleared primary infection. Late or post reinfection samples were taken 12 to 24 weeks after detection.

Sequencing used naive CD8+ T cells sorted from blood. This TCR was recovered from a man aged 18 to 30 with hepatitis C virus infection.

For the CDR3, the DNA is TGCGCCAGCAGCCCGGGGTTCATGAACACTGAAGCTTTCTTT. It specifies CASSPGFMNTEAFF. J is TRBJ1-1 and V is TRBV5-1; no firm D call. The CDR3 is made up of 14 amino acids. The V end lost 4 bases, the J end lost 0 bases, and 10 bases lay between the germline ends. Germline CDR1 reads SGHRS; CDR2 reads YFSETQ.